A single sample gave rise to the 7 T cell receptor beta chains below, sequenced in a study of technical replicates of blood from a few donors. Here immunoSEQ multiplex PCR was the method, and the copy in TCRdb shows in-frame clones only, minus some. The table records approximately 58,000 clones, roughly 84% of them present only once. The material sequenced was PBMCs. The receptor set was obtained from a human donor in good health. Some clones in this sample may be carry-over from other donors' samples.

This clone was seen just once. This chain uses TRBV5-1 with TRBJ2-7; 12 bases match TRBD2. V was pared by 0 bases and J by 6 bases, with 7 bases of the junction left unmatched. The CDR3 sequence is 16 residues long. CDR1 and CDR2 (germline): SGHRS, YFSETQ. The DNA of the CDR3 is TGCGCCAGCAGCTTGGGCGAGACTAGCGGGAGATTCGAGCAGTACTTC. Protein product: CASSLGETSGRFEQYF.

The chain couples TRBV5-1 to TRBJ2-2; the D gene is possibly TRBD1 (5 bases). V lost 4 bases and J lost 5, with 15 bases in between. The CDR3 length is 15 residues. CDR1 and CDR2 (germline): SGHRS, YFSETQ. CDR3 in DNA: TGCGCCAGCAGCGGGATCGACAGAAGAACCGGGGAGCTGTTTTTT. Encoded protein: CASSGIDRRTGELFF.

For the CDR3, the DNA is TGTGCCAGCTCAACGACAGGGGGGTACAATGAGCAGTTCTTC. Protein product: CASSTTGGYNEQFF. V gene TRBV6-5 combines with J gene TRBJ2-1; 9 bases fit TRBD1. Germline CDR1 reads MNHEY; CDR2 reads SVGAGI. With V trimmed by 8 bases and J by 4 bases, 6 bases remained unmatched. This CDR3 contains 14 residues.

The chain joins TRBV6-6 to TRBJ2-5, with TRBD2 matching 8 bases. The V gene end was trimmed by 6 bases and the J gene end by 4 bases; junction bases not matched to a gene: 7. Per the germline V gene, CDR1 is MNHNY and CDR2 is SVGAGI (reference sequence). This CDR3 comprises 14 residues. This CDR3 is CASRGAGGRETQYF. The CDR3 bases are TGTGCCAGCAGGGGGGCGGGGGGAAGAGAGACCCAGTACTTC.

This chain joins TRBV5-4 and TRBJ2-3, with D possibly TRBD1 on 6 matching bases. Germline CDR1 reads SGHNT; CDR2 reads YYREEE (reference sequence). This CDR3 comprises 15 residues. V dropped 0 bases and J dropped 3 bases, with 11 bases sitting between them. The CDR3 DNA reads as TGTGCCAGCAGCTTGGCCAGGGGTAGAACAGATACGCAGTATTTT. This translates into CASSLARGRTDTQYF.

The chain is built from TRBV9 and TRBJ2-7; 12 positions agree with TRBD2. After removal of 0 bases from V and 4 bases from J, the junction contained 5 bases not matched to a gene. This CDR3 is built from 16 residues. Germline CDR1 reads SGDLS; CDR2 reads YYNGEE. CDR3 coding DNA: TGTGCCAGCAGCGTAGGGCTAGCGGGAGGGCCTTACGAGCAGTACTTC. Protein sequence: CASSVGLAGGPYEQYF. Full variable domain (rest looked up from reference TRBV9 and TRBJ2-7): DSGVTQTPKHLITATGQRVTLRCSPRSGDLSVYWYQQSLDQGLQFLIQYYNGEERAKGNILERFSAQQFPDLHSELNLSSLELGDSALYFCASSVGLAGGPYEQYFGPGTRLTVT.

This chain joins TRBV5-1 and TRBJ2-5; TRBD1 aligns across 7 bases. Unmatched junction bases numbered 4, after V lost 1 base and J lost 1 base. The germline gives CDR1 SGHRS, CDR2 YFSETQ. The CDR3 has 15 residues. As DNA, the CDR3 is TGCGCCAGCAGCTTGTCTACAGGGGCCCAAGAGACCCAGTACTTC. Protein: CASSLSTGAQETQYF.